The clone carrying this T cell receptor beta chain was seen a handful of times. Its target is unknown. This record comes from a study of T cell repertoires in cytomegalovirus infection. Study summary: In public TCR beta signatures, there were indications of both CMV infection and matching HLA type.

General study results and limits: Summed frequency of shared TCR beta families picked out CMV carriers who also had the relevant HLA. HLA-C-restricted TCR beta clonotypes specific for CMV led the ex vivo response.

TCRdb fed the reads into MiXCR, producing one record per CDR3 protein. The sample includes about 920,000 distinct CDR3 sequences, approximately 31% of them seen just once. The clonotype originates from a human donor in good health (CMV status not recorded). Some clones in this sample may be carry-over from other donors' samples. The specimen comprised cultured CD8+ T cells from PBMCs, sampled from culture after CMV antigen stimulation.

CDR3 nucleotide sequence: TGTGCCAGCAGCTTACCGACAGAGGGGAACACCGGGGAGCTGTTTTTT. It encodes CASSLPTEGNTGELFF. The V gene is TRBV7-3, the J gene TRBJ2-2, with D perhaps given as TRBD1 or TRBD2 (5 bases each). Germline V gene data show CDR1 as SGHTA and CDR2 as FQGTGA. This CDR3 comprises 16 residues. The V gene lost 2 bases and the J gene lost 1 base, with 11 bases spanning the gap. The entire variable domain, with the rest obtained from reference TRBV7-3 and TRBJ2-2, is as follows: GAGVSQTPSNKVTEKGKYVELRCDPISGHTALYWYRQSLGQGPEFLIYFQGTGAADDSGLPNDRFFAVRPEGSVSTLKIQRTERGDSAVYLCASSLPTEGNTGELFFGEGSRLTVL.